The sequence of this TCR beta chain was determined in a study of Graves' ophthalmopathy and Graves' hyperthyroidism. Study-level information: Peripheral blood was gathered at first diagnosis, ahead of any treatment whatsoever. Study-level results: Ophthalmopathy could be told apart from stable hyperthyroidism by a 13-signature model (87.88% sensitivity, around 79% specificity). Blood samples also showed most expanded thyroid clonotypes exceeding 0.001 frequency.

Clinical symptoms and serum thyroxine were used for diagnosis; TRAb, thyroid ultrasound and orbital computed tomography were also relied on. CDR1 is ENHRY, CDR2 SYGVKD, per germline. The CDR3 sequence is 13 residues long. V gave up 0 bases and J gave up 7 bases, with 10 bases separating them. Investigators amplified TCR beta CDR3 regions from RNA transcripts. Investigators did first-round RT-PCR with HTBI primers, then second-round multiplex PCR. From the multiplex PCR reads, TCRdb called clonotypes with MiXCR, one entry per CDR3 protein. The table has 200,000 to 250,000 distinct CDR3 sequences, about a fifth seen once. At least ten counts were recorded for this clonotype. Its antigen is not known.

Specimen: peripheral blood. The chain employs TRBV10-3 and TRBJ2-7, with D tentatively TRBD2 (5 bases). The sequence came from a woman in her fifties or sixties with Graves' ophthalmopathy. The CDR3 bases are TGTGCCATCAGTGAGTCTAGGCCGGGGGAGCAGTACTTC. Translation: CAISESRPGEQYF.